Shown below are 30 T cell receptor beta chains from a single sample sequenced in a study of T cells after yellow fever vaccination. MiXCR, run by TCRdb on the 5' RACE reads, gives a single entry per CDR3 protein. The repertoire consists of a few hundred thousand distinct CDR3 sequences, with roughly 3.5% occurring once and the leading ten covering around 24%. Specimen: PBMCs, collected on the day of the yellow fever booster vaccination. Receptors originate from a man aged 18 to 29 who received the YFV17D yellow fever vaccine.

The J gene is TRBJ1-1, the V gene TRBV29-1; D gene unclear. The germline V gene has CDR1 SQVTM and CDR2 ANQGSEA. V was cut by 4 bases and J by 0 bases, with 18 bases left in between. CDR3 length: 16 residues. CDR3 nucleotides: TGCAGCGTTGTACGGACCACCAAGTTCATGAACACTGAAGCTTTCTTT. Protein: CSVVRTTKFMNTEAFF.

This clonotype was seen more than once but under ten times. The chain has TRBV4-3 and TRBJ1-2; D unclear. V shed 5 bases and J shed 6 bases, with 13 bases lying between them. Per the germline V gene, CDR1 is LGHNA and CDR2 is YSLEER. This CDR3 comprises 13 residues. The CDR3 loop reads CASSVYWGDGYTF. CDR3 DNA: TGCGCCAGCAGCGTCTACTGGGGTGATGGCTACACCTTC.

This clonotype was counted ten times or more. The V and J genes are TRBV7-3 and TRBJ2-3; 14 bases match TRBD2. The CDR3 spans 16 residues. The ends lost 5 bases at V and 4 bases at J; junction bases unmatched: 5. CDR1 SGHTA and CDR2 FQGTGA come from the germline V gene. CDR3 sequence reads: CASSPRLAGGADTQYF. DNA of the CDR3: TGTGCCAGCAGCCCGCGACTAGCGGGGGGGGCAGATACGCAGTATTTT.

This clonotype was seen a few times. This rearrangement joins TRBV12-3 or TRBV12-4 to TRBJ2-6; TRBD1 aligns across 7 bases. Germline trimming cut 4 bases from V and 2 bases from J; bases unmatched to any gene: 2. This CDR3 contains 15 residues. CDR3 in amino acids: CASSWDSAGANVLTF. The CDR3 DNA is TGTGCCAGCAGTTGGGACAGCGCTGGGGCCAACGTCCTGACTTTC.

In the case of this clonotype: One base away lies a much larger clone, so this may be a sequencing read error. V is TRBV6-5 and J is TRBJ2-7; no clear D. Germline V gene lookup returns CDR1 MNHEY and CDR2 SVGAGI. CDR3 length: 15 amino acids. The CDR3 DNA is TGTGCCAGCAGTTACACGTTCCGGCAGTCCTTCGAGCAGTACTTC. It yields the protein CASSYTFRQSFEQYF.

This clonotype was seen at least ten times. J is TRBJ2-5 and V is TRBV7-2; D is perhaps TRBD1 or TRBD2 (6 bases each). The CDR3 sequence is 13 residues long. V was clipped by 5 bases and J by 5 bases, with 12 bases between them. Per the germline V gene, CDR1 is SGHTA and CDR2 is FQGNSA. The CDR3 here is CASSPLGGETQYF. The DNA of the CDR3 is TGTGCCAGCAGCCCACTAGGGGGGGAGACCCAGTACTTC. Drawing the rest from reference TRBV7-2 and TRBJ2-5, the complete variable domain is GAGVSQSPSNKVTEKGKDVELRCDPISGHTALYWYRQSLGQGLEFLIYFQGNSAPDKSGLPSDRFSAERTGGSVSTLTIQRTQQEDSAVYLCASSPLGGETQYFGPGTRLLVL.

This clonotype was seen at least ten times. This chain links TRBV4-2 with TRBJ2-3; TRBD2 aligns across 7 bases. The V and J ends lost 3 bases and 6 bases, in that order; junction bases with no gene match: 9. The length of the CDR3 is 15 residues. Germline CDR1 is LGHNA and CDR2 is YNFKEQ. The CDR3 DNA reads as TGTGCCAGCAGCCATACGCGGGGTAGCGGGGATACGCAGTATTTT. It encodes CASSHTRGSGDTQYF.

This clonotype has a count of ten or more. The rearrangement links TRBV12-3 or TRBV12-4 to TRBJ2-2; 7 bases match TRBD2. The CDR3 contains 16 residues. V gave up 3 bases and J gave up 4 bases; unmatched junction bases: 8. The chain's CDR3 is CASSFGEGLGTGELFF. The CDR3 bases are TGTGCCAGCAGTTTCGGGGAGGGGTTAGGCACCGGGGAGCTGTTTTTT.

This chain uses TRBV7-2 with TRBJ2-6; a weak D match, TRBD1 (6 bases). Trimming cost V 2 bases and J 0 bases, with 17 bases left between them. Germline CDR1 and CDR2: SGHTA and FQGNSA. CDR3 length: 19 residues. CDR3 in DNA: TGTGCCAGCAGCTTACCCATTACAGGGCCACTCTCTGGGGCCAACGTCCTGACTTTC. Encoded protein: CASSLPITGPLSGANVLTF.

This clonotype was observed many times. CDR3 DNA sequence: TGTGCCAGCAGCTTTGAGTGGGCAGATACGCAGTATTTT. It translates to CASSFEWADTQYF. The V gene is TRBV7-6, the J gene TRBJ2-3; D gene uncertain. Germline-derived CDR1 and CDR2 are SGHVS and FNYEAQ. V was cut by 3 bases and J by 4 bases, with 8 bases left in between. The CDR3 is 13 amino acids. The full variable domain, its missing parts supplied by reference TRBV7-6 and TRBJ2-3, is GAGVSQSPRYKVTKRGQDVALRCDPISGHVSLYWYRQALGQGPEFLTYFNYEAQQDKSGLPNDRFSAERPEGSISTLTIQRTEQRDSAMYRCASSFEWADTQYFGPGTRLTVL.

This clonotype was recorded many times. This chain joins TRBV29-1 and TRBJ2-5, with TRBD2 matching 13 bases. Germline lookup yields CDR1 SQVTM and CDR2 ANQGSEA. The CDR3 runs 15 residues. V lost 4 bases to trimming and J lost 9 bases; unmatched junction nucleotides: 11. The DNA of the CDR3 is TGCAGCGTTGTGACTAGCGGGGGGACCCCCGGGGCCCAGTACTTC. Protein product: CSVVTSGGTPGAQYF.

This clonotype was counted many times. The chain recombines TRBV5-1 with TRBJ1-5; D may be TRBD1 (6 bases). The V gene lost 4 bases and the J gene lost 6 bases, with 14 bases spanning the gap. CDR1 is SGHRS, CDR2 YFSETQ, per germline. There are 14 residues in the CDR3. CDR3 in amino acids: CASSPRGGVQPQHF. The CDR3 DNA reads TGCGCCAGCAGCCCCCGGGGGGGCGTTCAGCCCCAGCATTTT.

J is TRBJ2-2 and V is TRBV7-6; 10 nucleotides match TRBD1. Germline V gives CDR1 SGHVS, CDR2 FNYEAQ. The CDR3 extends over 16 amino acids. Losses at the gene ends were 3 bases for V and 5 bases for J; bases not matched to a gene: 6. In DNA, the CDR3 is TGTGCCAGCAGCTTGGGACAGGGGCGCCGGACCGGGGAGCTGTTTTTT. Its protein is CASSLGQGRRTGELFF.

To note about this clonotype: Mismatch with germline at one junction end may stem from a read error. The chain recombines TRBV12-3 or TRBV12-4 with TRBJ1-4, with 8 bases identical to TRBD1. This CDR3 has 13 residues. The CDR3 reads CASSLAGTGSKGF. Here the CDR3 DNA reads TGTGCCAGCAGTTTAGCGGGGACAGGATCAAAAGGTTTT.

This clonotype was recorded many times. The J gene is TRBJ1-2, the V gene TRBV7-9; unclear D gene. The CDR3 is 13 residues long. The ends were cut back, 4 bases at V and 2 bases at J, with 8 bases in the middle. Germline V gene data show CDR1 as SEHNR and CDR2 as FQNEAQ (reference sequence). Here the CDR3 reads CASSSDKNYGYTF. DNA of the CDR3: TGTGCCAGCAGCTCCGACAAGAACTATGGCTACACCTTC.

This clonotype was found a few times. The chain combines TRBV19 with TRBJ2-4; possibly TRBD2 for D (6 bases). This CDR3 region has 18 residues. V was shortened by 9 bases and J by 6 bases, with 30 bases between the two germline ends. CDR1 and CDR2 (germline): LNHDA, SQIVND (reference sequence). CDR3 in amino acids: CASAPRDSQDHNLNIQYF. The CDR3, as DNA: TGTGCCAGCGCTCCCCGGGACTCGCAGGATCATAACCTAAACATTCAGTACTTC.

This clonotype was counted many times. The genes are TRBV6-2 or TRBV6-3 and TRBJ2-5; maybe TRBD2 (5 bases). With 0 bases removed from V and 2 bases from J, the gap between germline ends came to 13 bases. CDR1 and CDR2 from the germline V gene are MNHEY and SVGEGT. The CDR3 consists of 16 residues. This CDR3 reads CASSYSNMRVQETQYF. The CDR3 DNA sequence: TGTGCCAGCAGTTACTCGAATATGAGGGTGCAAGAGACCCAGTACTTC.

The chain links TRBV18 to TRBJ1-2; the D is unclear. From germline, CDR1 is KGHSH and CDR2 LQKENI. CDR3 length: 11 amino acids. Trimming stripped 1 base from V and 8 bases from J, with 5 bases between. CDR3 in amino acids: CASSPREGYTF. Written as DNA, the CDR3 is TGTGCCAGCTCACCACGGGAGGGCTACACCTTC. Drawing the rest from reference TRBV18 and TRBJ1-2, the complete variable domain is NAGVMQNPRHLVRRRGQEARLRCSPMKGHSHVYWYRQLPEEGLKFMVYLQKENIIDESGMPKERFSAEFPKEGPSILRIQQVVRGDSAAYFCASSPREGYTFGSGTRLTVV.

CDR3 protein: CASSSWTSALRFNEQFF. In DNA, the CDR3 is TGTGCCAGCAGCTCCTGGACTAGCGCGTTGAGGTTTAATGAGCAGTTCTTC. The chain employs TRBV11-2 and TRBJ2-1; TRBD2 aligns across 9 bases. Trimming took 4 bases from V and 7 from J; bases not matched to a gene: 14. Germline loops: CDR1 SGHAT, CDR2 FQNNGV. The CDR3 spans 17 residues. The full variable domain, its missing parts supplied by reference TRBV11-2 and TRBJ2-1, is EAGVAQSPRYKIIEKRQSVAFWCNPISGHATLYWYQQILGQGPKLLIQFQNNGVVDDSQLPKDRFSAERLKGVDSTLKIQPAKLEDSAVYLCASSSWTSALRFNEQFFGPGTRLTVL.

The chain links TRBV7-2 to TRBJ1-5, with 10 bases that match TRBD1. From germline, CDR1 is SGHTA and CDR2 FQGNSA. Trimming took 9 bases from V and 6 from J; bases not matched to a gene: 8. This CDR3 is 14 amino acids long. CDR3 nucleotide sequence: TGTGCCAGTGGGGCCCGGACAGGGGGTCAGCCCCAGCATTTT. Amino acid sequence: CASGARTGGQPQHF.

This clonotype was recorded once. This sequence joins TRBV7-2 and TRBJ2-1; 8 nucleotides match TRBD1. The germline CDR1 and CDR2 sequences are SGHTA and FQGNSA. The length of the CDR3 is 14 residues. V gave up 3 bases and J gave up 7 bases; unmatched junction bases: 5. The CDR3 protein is CASSFQGALNEQFF. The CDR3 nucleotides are TGTGCCAGCAGCTTTCAGGGGGCCCTGAATGAGCAGTTCTTC.

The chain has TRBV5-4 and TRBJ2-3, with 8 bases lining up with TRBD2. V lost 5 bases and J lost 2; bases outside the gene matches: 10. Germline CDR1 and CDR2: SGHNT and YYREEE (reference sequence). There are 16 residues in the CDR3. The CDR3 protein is CASRPRGGSLTDTQYF. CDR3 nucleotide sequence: TGTGCCAGCAGACCACGGGGGGGCTCTCTCACAGATACGCAGTATTTT. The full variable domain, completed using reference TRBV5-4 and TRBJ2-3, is ETGVTQSPTHLIKTRGQQVTLRCSSQSGHNTVSWYQQALGQGPQFIFQYYREEENGRGNFPPRFSGLQFPNYSSELNVNALELDDSALYLCASRPRGGSLTDTQYFGPGTRLTVL.

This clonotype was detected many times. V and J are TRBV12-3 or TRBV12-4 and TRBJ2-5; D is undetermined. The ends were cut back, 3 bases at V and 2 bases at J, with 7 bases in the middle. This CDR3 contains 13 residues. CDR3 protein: CASSLLGQETQYF. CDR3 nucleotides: TGTGCCAGCAGTTTGCTAGGGCAAGAGACCCAGTACTTC.

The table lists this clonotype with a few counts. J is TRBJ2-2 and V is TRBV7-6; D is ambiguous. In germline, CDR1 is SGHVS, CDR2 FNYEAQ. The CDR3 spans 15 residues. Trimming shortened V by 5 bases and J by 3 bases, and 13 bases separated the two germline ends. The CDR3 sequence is CASSLTGFYTGELFF. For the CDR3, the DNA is TGTGCCAGCAGCCTTACCGGGTTCTACACCGGGGAGCTGTTTTTT.

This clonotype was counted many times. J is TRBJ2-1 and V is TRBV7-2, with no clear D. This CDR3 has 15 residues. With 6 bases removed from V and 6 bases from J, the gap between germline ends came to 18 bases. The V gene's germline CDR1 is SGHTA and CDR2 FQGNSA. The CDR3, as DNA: TGTGCCAGCAGTCCGGACCGGGCGGTGATCAATGAGCAGTTCTTC. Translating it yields CASSPDRAVINEQFF.

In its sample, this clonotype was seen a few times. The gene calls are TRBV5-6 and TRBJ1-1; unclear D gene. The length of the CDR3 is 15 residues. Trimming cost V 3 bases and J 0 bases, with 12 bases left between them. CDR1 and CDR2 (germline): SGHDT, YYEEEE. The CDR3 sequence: CASSSTATMNTEAFF. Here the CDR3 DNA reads TGTGCCAGCAGCTCCACCGCGACCATGAACACTGAAGCTTTCTTT.

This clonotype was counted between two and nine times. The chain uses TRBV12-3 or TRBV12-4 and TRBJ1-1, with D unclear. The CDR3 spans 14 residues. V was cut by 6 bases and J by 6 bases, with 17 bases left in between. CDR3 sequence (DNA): TGTGCCAGCAGCGAAGCCCTTACGGCTCCTGAAGCTTTCTTT. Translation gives CASSEALTAPEAFF.

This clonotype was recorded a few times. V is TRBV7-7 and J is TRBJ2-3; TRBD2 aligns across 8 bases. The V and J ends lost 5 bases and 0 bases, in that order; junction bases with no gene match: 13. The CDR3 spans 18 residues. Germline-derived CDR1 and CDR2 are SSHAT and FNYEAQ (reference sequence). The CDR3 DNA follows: TGTGCCAGCAGCCCTCGGCGGGGGGCCCCGGATAGCACAGATACGCAGTATTTT. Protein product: CASSPRRGAPDSTDTQYF. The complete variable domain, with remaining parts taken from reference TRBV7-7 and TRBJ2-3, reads GAGVSQSPRYKVTKRGQDVTLRCDPISSHATLYWYQQALGQGPEFLTYFNYEAQPDKSGLPSDRFSAERPEGSISTLTIQRTEQRDSAMYRCASSPRRGAPDSTDTQYFGPGTRLTVL.

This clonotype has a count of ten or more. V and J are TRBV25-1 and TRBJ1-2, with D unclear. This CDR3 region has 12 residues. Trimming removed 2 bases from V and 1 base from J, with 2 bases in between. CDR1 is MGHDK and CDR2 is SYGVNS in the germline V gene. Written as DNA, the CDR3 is TGTGCCAGCAGTGAAGTTAACTATGGCTACACCTTC. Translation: CASSEVNYGYTF.

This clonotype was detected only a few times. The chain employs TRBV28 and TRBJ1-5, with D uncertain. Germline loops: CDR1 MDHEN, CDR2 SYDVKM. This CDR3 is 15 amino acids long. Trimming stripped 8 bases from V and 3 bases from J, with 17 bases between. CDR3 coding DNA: TGTGCCAGCGGCCCGTACGGGGAATACAATCAGCCCCAGCATTTT. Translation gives CASGPYGEYNQPQHF. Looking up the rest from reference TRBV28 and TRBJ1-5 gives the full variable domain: DVKVTQSSRYLVKRTGEKVFLECVQDMDHENMFWYRQDPGLGLRLIYFSYDVKMKEKGDIPEGYSVSREKKERFSLILESASTNQTSMYLCASGPYGEYNQPQHFGDGTRLSIL.